This T cell receptor beta chain was recorded in a study of molecular identifiers for immune sequencing clone quantification. TCRdb recomputed calls from the PCR reads with MiXCR, one row per CDR3 protein. The profile shows about 320,000 distinct CDR3 sequences, about 20% of them singletons. This clonotype was observed a handful of times. This clonotype was sampled from a human donor in good health. Some libraries in this study had Jurkat cell RNA spiked in. Sequenced material: naive CD8+ T cells from blood, with Jurkat cell RNA spiked in. Subset: FACS-sorted CD8+CD4-CCR7+CD45RA+ naive T cells.

CDR3 sequence reads: CASSRTGPYEQYF. CDR3 coding DNA: TGTGCCAGCAGCAGGACTGGGCCCTACGAGCAGTACTTC. The J gene is TRBJ2-7, the V gene TRBV27, with a tentative D call TRBD2 (5 bases). The CDR3 contains 13 residues. V was clipped by 6 bases and J by 2 bases, with 11 bases between them. CDR1 is MNHEY and CDR2 is SMNVEV in the germline V gene (reference sequence).